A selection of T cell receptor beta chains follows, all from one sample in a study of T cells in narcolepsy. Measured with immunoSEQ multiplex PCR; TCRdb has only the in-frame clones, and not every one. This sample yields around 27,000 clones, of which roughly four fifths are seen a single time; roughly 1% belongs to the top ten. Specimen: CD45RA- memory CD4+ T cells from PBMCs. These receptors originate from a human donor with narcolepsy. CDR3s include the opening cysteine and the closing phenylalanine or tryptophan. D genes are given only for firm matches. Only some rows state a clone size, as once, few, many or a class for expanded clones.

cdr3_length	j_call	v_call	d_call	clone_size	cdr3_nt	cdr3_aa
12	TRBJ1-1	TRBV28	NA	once	TGTGCCAGCAGTGGACGGAGCCCGGGAGCTTTCTTT	CASSGRSPGAFF
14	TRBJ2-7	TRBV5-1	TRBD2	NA	TGCGCCAGCACACCCTGGACTAGCGACGGGGAGCAGTACTTC	CASTPWTSDGEQYF
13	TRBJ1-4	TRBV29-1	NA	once	TGCAGCGTTGAAGATATCCAGTATAGGAAACTGTTTTTT	CSVEDIQYRKLFF
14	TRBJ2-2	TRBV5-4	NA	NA	TGTGCCAGCAGCCCCACAGGGACCACCGGGGAGCTGTTTTTT	CASSPTGTTGELFF
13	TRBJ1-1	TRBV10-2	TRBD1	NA	TGCGCCAGCAGGACAGGGGCGGGCACTGAAGCTTTCTTT	CASRTGAGTEAFF
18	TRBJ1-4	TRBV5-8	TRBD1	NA	TGTGCCAGCAGCGGAAGGACAGGGGTCGCATATAGCAGTGAAAAACTGTTTTTT	CASSGRTGVAYSSEKLFF
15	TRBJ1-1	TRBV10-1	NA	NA	TGCGCCAGCAGTGAGTCGGGACGACCGAACACTGAAGCTTTCTTT	CASSESGRPNTEAFF
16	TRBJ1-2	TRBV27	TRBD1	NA	TGTGCCAGCAGGCCGGGACAGGGAGGAGATAGCTATGGCTACACCTTC	CASRPGQGGDSYGYTF
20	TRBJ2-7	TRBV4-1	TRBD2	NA	TGCGCCAGCGGGACACTCGAGGTAGGTTGCGGGAGGCTAAGCTCCTACGAGCAGTACTTC	CASGTLEVGCGRLSSYEQYF
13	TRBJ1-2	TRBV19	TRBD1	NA	TGTGCCAGTAGTTCTGACAGGGTCCGGGGCTACACCTTC	CASSSDRVRGYTF
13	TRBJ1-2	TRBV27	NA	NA	TGTGCCAGCAGTTCCTGGGTCGACTATGGCTACACCTTC	CASSSWVDYGYTF
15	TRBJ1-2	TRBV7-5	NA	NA	TGTGTCAGAAGCCGAACTACAGGGGAGCCTTATGGCTACACCTTC	CVRSRTTGEPYGYTF
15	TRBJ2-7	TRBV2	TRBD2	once	TGTGCCAGCAGCCCTCTAGCGGGAGCCCAGGGGGGGCAGTACTTC	CASSPLAGAQGGQYF
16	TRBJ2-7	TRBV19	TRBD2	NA	TGTGCCAGTAGTCTATTAGGACTAGCGGCCTCCTACGAGCAGTACTTC	CASSLLGLAASYEQYF
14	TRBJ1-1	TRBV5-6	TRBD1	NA	TGTGCCAGCAGACTCTTTAACAGGGGTGCTGAAGCTTTCTTT	CASRLFNRGAEAFF
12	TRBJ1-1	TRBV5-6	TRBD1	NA	TGTGCCAGCAGCTCCTTCAGGACAGGCACTTTCTTT	CASSSFRTGTFF
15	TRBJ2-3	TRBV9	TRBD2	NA	TGTGCCAGCAGCCGTAGCGGGATCCCCACAGATACGCAGTATTTT	CASSRSGIPTDTQYF
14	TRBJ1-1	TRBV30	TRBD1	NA	TGTGCCTGGGACTCGGGACAGATAAACACTGAAGCTTTCTTT	CAWDSGQINTEAFF
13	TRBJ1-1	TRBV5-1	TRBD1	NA	TGCGCCAGCCGGACAGGTTTGAACACTGAAGCTTTCTTT	CASRTGLNTEAFF
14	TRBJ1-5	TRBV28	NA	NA	TGTGCCAGCAGTTTAAGCCCGGGGGGACAGCCCCAGCATTTT	CASSLSPGGQPQHF
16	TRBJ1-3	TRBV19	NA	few	TGTGCCAGTAGGCCCGAACCTGGACAGATTGGAAACACCATATATTTT	CASRPEPGQIGNTIYF
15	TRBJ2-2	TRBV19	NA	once	TGTGCCAGTACCTCGTGGGGGAAGAACACCGGGGAGCTGTTTTTT	CASTSWGKNTGELFF
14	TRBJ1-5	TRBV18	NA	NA	TGTGCCAGCTCACCAGGGGCGCGTAATCAGCCCCAGCATTTT	CASSPGARNQPQHF
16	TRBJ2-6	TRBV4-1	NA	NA	TGCGCCAGCAGCCCCCAGGGCGGATCTGGGGCCAACGTCCTGACTTTC	CASSPQGGSGANVLTF
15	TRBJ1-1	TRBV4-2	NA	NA	TGTGCCAGCAGCCAAGGTCAGGGGCGGGAGACTGAAGCTTTCTTT	CASSQGQGRETEAFF
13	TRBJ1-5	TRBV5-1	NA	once	TGCGCCAGCAGCTTGGGTGGACAGCAGCCCCAGCATTTT	CASSLGGQQPQHF
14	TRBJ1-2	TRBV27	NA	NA	TGTGCCAGCAGTTCCCGACAACTGGGCTATGGCTACACCTTC	CASSSRQLGYGYTF
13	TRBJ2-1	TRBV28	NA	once	TGTGCCAGCAGTTTTAGGGGGGCGAATGAGCAGTTCTTC	CASSFRGANEQFF
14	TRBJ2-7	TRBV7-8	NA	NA	TGTGCCAGCAGCCTTCAGATGGGCATGGTCGAGCAGTACTTC	CASSLQMGMVEQYF
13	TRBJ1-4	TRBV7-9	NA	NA	TGTGCCAGCAGCTTAACAGGGAGGGAAAAACTGTTTTTT	CASSLTGREKLFF
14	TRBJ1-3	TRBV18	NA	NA	TGTGCCAGCTCATCAGGGAGCTCTGGAAACACCATATATTTT	CASSSGSSGNTIYF
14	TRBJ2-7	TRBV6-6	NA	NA	TGTGCCAGCAGTGAGGGCAGCCGGACCTACGAGCAGTACTTC	CASSEGSRTYEQYF
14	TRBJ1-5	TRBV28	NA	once	TGTGCCAGCAGCACCGGTAAGGGTTCTAGGCCCCAGCATTTT	CASSTGKGSRPQHF